The 31 T cell receptor beta chains below all came from one sample that was sequenced in a study of CD8 T cells in ankylosing spondylitis. Each CDR3 protein is one row after TCRdb ran MiXCR on the 5' RACE reads. The table has approximately 540,000 distinct CDR3 sequences, about 13% seen once. Study-wide findings and caveats: Characteristic of ankylosing spondylitis blood, it appeared, was a TCR beta motif comprising roughly eight highly homologous variants.

The antigens these receptors bind are not known. Sequenced material: blood, either unsorted or a sorted T cell fraction (not recorded which). These receptors all stem from a male donor with ankylosing spondylitis.

In its sample, this clonotype was seen a few times. This chain connects TRBV18 to TRBJ2-7; TRBD1 or TRBD2 may be the D gene (5 bases each). The CDR3 has 12 residues. The germline gives CDR1 KGHSH, CDR2 LQKENI. V lost 8 bases to trimming and J lost 5 bases, with 13 bases between them. The CDR3 region has the DNA TGTGCCAGCCTAAGCGAGGGGAACGAGCAGTACTTC. Protein: CASLSEGNEQYF. The entire variable domain, with the rest obtained from reference TRBV18 and TRBJ2-7, is as follows: NAGVMQNPRHLVRRRGQEARLRCSPMKGHSHVYWYRQLPEEGLKFMVYLQKENIIDESGMPKERFSAEFPKEGPSILRIQQVVRGDSAAYFCASLSEGNEQYFGPGTRLTVT.

This clonotype was recorded a few times. The rearrangement uses TRBV6-1 and TRBJ1-1; D perhaps matches TRBD1 (6 bases). Germline V gene data show CDR1 as MNHNS and CDR2 as SASEGT. Trimming left V 4 bases short and J 0 bases short, with 9 bases between. The CDR3 consists of 14 residues. CDR3 nucleotide sequence: TGTGCCAGCAGTGCGGGGGCGATGAACACTGAAGCTTTCTTT. Residues: CASSAGAMNTEAFF.

This clonotype was counted ten times or more. The chain uses TRBV12-3 or TRBV12-4 and TRBJ2-5, with D unresolved. V was pared by 1 base and J by 5 bases, with 8 bases between. The CDR3 is 13 amino acids. CDR3 region: CASSLGDLETQYF. The CDR3 bases are TGTGCCAGCAGTTTAGGGGATTTGGAGACCCAGTACTTC.

This clonotype appeared once. The chain couples TRBV24-1 to TRBJ2-5; TRBD2 agrees at 14 bases. This CDR3 contains 17 residues. CDR1 is KGHDR and CDR2 is SFDVKD in the germline V gene. V trimming: 5 bases; J trimming: 5 bases; junction bases outside the gene matches: 9. The CDR3 here is CATSALTSGRARETQYF. For the CDR3, the DNA is TGTGCCACCAGTGCCCTGACTAGCGGGAGGGCGAGGGAGACCCAGTACTTC.

There are many counts of this clonotype. A junction boundary mismatches the germline segment, possibly from a read error. The CDR3: CASSLGQIQETQYF. As DNA, the CDR3 is TGTGCCAGCTCCCTGGGACAGATCCAAGAGACCCAGTACTTC. The rearrangement links TRBV5-1 to TRBJ2-5; 7 nucleotides match TRBD1. The CDR3 has 14 amino acids. Germline V gives CDR1 SGHRS, CDR2 YFSETQ.

The chain links TRBV6-2 or TRBV6-3 to TRBJ2-2; D gene uncertain. V was trimmed by 4 bases and J by 0 bases, leaving 6 bases between them. The CDR3 length is 14 residues. The germline V gene has CDR1 MNHEY and CDR2 SVGEGT. The CDR3 is CASSWRTNTGELFF. In DNA, the CDR3 is TGTGCCAGCAGTTGGAGAACGAACACCGGGGAGCTGTTTTTT.

This clonotype was detected ten times or more. V usage is TRBV15 and J usage is TRBJ2-2; D may be TRBD1 (5 bases). The V end was cut by 1 base, the J end by 5 bases, with 17 bases between. The CDR3 contains 17 residues. Germline loops: CDR1 LNHNV, CDR2 YYDKDF (reference sequence). CDR3 coding DNA: TGTGCCACCAGCAGAGTCGTTGGGGCAGGGATTACCGGGGAGCTGTTTTTT. It encodes CATSRVVGAGITGELFF.

Turning to this clonotype: The CDR3 does not end in the conserved phenylalanine or tryptophan, so this is likely a read error. The DNA is left out, because the CDR3 cannot be placed on it with certainty; the CDR3 is given as TCRdb lists it. The CDR3 sequence: CASSGRRV. This chain joins TRBV9 and TRBJ1-2. Counting both end residues, the CDR3 totals 8 amino acids. The germline gives CDR1 SGDLS, CDR2 YYNGEE.

This clonotype was counted between two and nine times. CDR3 nucleotide sequence: TGCGCCAGCAGCTTGGTCCGGAGCATGGATACCGAGCAGTTCTTC. Its translation: CASSLVRSMDTEQFF. The rearrangement links TRBV5-1 to TRBJ2-1; D not certain. In germline, CDR1 is SGHRS, CDR2 YFSETQ. Trimming shortened V by 0 bases and J by 10 bases, and 17 bases separated the two germline ends. The CDR3 totals 15 residues.

This clonotype was seen a handful of times. J is TRBJ1-6 and V is TRBV11-2, with D hard to call. V was cut by 4 bases and J by 7 bases, with 8 bases left in between. The length of the CDR3 is 13 residues. Germline CDR1 SGHAT, CDR2 FQNNGV. The CDR3 DNA reads as TGTGCCAGCAGCTCTATGGGGAATTCACCCCTCCACTTT. This gives the protein CASSSMGNSPLHF.

J is TRBJ2-2 and V is TRBV18, with D maybe TRBD2 (6 bases). Germline CDR1 and CDR2: KGHSH and LQKENI. The CDR3 is 16 amino acids. V dropped 2 bases and J dropped 0 bases, with 10 bases sitting between them. CDR3 sequence: CASSPGVAANTGELFF. DNA for the CDR3: TGTGCCAGCTCACCAGGAGTAGCGGCGAACACCGGGGAGCTGTTTTTT. Supplemented by reference TRBV18 and TRBJ2-2, the full variable domain reads NAGVMQNPRHLVRRRGQEARLRCSPMKGHSHVYWYRQLPEEGLKFMVYLQKENIIDESGMPKERFSAEFPKEGPSILRIQQVVRGDSAAYFCASSPGVAANTGELFFGEGSRLTVL.

The V and J genes are TRBV21-1 and TRBJ1-2; the DNA was not used to check the table's D call, TRBD1. TRBV21-1 constitutes a pseudogene. This CDR3 spans 13 amino acids. CDR3 amino acids: CASVRTGVGGYTF. In DNA form, the CDR3 reads TGTGCCAGCGTTCGGACCGGGGTTGGGGGCTACACCTTC.

Many counts were recorded for this clonotype. The chain joins TRBV9 to TRBJ1-2, with TRBD1 matching 7 bases. Looked up from germline, CDR1 is SGDLS and CDR2 is YYNGEE. There are 13 residues in the CDR3. The trim removed 3 bases at V and 7 bases at J, leaving 6 bases unmatched. This CDR3 is CASSEAGGRGYTF. DNA of the CDR3: TGTGCCAGCAGCGAAGCAGGGGGTCGTGGCTACACCTTC. Together with reference TRBV9 and TRBJ1-2, the CDR3 gives the full variable domain: DSGVTQTPKHLITATGQRVTLRCSPRSGDLSVYWYQQSLDQGLQFLIQYYNGEERAKGNILERFSAQQFPDLHSELNLSSLELGDSALYFCASSEAGGRGYTFGSGTRLTVV.

This clonotype has more than one count but fewer than ten. The chain couples TRBV5-1 to TRBJ2-3; D not resolved. Per germline, CDR1 SGHRS and CDR2 YFSETQ. With 6 bases removed from V and 2 bases from J, the gap between germline ends came to 7 bases. This CDR3 region has 12 residues. CDR3 DNA sequence: TGCGCCAGCAAAGACTTCACAGATACGCAGTATTTT. This translates into CASKDFTDTQYF.

The chain has TRBV15 and TRBJ1-2, with a possible D match to TRBD1 (5 bases). CDR3 length equals 14 residues. Trimming removed 3 bases at V and 2 bases at J, with 10 bases between. CDR1 and CDR2 from the germline V gene are LNHNV and YYDKDF (reference sequence). The CDR3 nucleotides are TGTGCCACCAGCAGGTCGCGGGGGAACTATGGCTACACCTTC. This codes for CATSRSRGNYGYTF.

V and J are TRBV2 and TRBJ2-2; D ambiguous. From germline, CDR1 is SNHLY and CDR2 FYNNEI. The CDR3 has 15 amino acids. V lost 0 bases and J 0 bases, leaving 5 bases between the germline ends. The CDR3 nucleotides are TGTGCCAGCAGTGAAGCTAGCCCGAACACCGGGGAGCTGTTTTTT. Residues: CASSEASPNTGELFF. Complete variable domain (other parts from reference TRBV2 and TRBJ2-2): EPEVTQTPSHQVTQMGQEVILRCVPISNHLYFYWYRQILGQKVEFLVSFYNNEISEKSEIFDDQFSVERPDGSNFTLKIRSTKLEDSAMYFCASSEASPNTGELFFGEGSRLTVL.

The V call is TRBV7-9, the J call TRBJ2-1; unclear D gene. V was cut by 4 bases and J by 0 bases, with 7 bases left in between. The V gene's germline CDR1 is SEHNR and CDR2 FQNEAQ (reference sequence). This CDR3 is built from 14 residues. DNA for the CDR3: TGTGCCAGCAGCTCATCAGCCTCCTACAATGAGCAGTTCTTC. As protein: CASSSSASYNEQFF.

This clonotype was found a few times. The chain uses TRBV5-1 and TRBJ2-1, with 14 bases aligning to TRBD2. After removal of 0 bases from V and 6 bases from J, the junction contained 8 bases not matched to a gene. Germline CDR1 and CDR2: SGHRS and YFSETQ. CDR3 length: 18 residues. Written as DNA, the CDR3 is TGCGCCAGCAGCTTGGCCGGGACTAGCGGGAGTGGGCCCAATGAGCAGTTCTTC. This sequence encodes CASSLAGTSGSGPNEQFF.

This clonotype was picked up a small number of times. The chain recombines TRBV11-2 with TRBJ2-7; no reliable D call. This CDR3 comprises 14 residues. V was clipped by 4 bases and J by 1 base, with 11 bases between them. Germline V gene lookup returns CDR1 SGHAT and CDR2 FQNNGV. The CDR3 region has the DNA TGTGCCAGCAGCTCCCAGCAGGTATCCTACGAGCAGTACTTC. Translated: CASSSQQVSYEQYF.

This clonotype was recorded a few times. V and J are TRBV5-1 and TRBJ1-2; TRBD1 aligns across 9 bases. Germline V CDR1 and CDR2: SGHRS, YFSETQ. The length of the CDR3 is 16 residues. V dropped 4 bases and J dropped 3; count of bases not matched to a gene: 10. CDR3 in amino acids: CASSPGQGVGYYGYTF. CDR3 bases: TGCGCCAGCAGCCCGGGACAGGGAGTGGGCTACTATGGCTACACCTTC. The variable domain in full, completed from reference TRBV5-1 and TRBJ1-2, reads KAGVTQTPRYLIKTRGQQVTLSCSPISGHRSVSWYQQTPGQGLQFLFEYFSETQRNKGNFPGRFSGRQFSNSRSEMNVSTLELGDSALYLCASSPGQGVGYYGYTFGSGTRLTVV.

This clonotype was seen only a few times. CDR3 residues: CSTGLGENIQYF. The CDR3 DNA is TGCAGTACCGGCTTGGGGGAAAACATTCAGTACTTC. The chain uses TRBV20-1 and TRBJ2-4; D may correspond to TRBD1 or TRBD2 (5 bases each). Trimming pared 8 bases from V and 5 bases from J, leaving 13 bases between. The CDR3 extends over 12 amino acids. Germline lookup yields CDR1 DFQATT and CDR2 SNEGSKA (reference sequence).

Ten or more counts support this clonotype. The rearrangement uses TRBV7-8 and TRBJ2-3; TRBD2 aligns across 9 bases. The V and J ends lost 2 bases and 4 bases, in that order; junction bases with no gene match: 7. The CDR3 spans 16 residues. Germline values: CDR1 SGHVS, CDR2 FQNEAQ. In nucleotides, the CDR3 is TGTGCCAGCAGCTTACGGGCGGGAGGGTCCCCAGATACGCAGTATTTT. Protein product: CASSLRAGGSPDTQYF.

This chain connects TRBV12-3 or TRBV12-4 to TRBJ2-7; 10 bases line up with TRBD2. With V trimmed by 3 bases and J by 5 bases, 4 bases remained unmatched. The CDR3 has 14 amino acids. In DNA, the CDR3 is TGTGCCAGCAGTTTTCAAGCGGGAGGGCACGAGCAGTACTTC. Translated, it gives CASSFQAGGHEQYF.

In this sample, this clonotype turned up many times. V and J are TRBV7-9 and TRBJ2-5; 9 bases match TRBD2. Germline values: CDR1 SEHNR, CDR2 FQNEAQ (reference sequence). V was pared by 3 bases and J by 1 base, with 3 bases of the junction left unmatched. This CDR3 contains 15 residues. The CDR3 DNA reads as TGTGCCAGCAGCTTCAGCGGGAGGTCCCAAGAGACCCAGTACTTC. It specifies CASSFSGRSQETQYF.

This clonotype was picked up a small number of times. The chain uses TRBV25-1 and TRBJ2-1; D assignment may be TRBD1 or TRBD2 (5 bases each). The CDR3 sequence is 14 residues long. Germline V CDR1 and CDR2: MGHDK, SYGVNS. Trimming took 6 bases from V and 5 from J, leaving 14 bases between them. CDR3 in DNA: TGTGCCAGCAGGGACTCCTTGGGACACAATGAGCAGTTCTTC. This translates into CASRDSLGHNEQFF.

The CDR3 here is CASSVVADFYNEQFF. CDR3 DNA: TGTGCCAGCAGCGTAGTGGCAGACTTCTACAATGAGCAGTTCTTC. This rearrangement joins TRBV9 to TRBJ2-1; D remains ambiguous. Trimming removed 0 bases from V and 3 bases from J, with 10 bases in between. The germline CDR1 and CDR2 sequences are SGDLS and YYNGEE. The CDR3 covers 15 residues.

This chain links TRBV5-1 with TRBJ2-3; D is unclear. Per germline, CDR1 SGHRS and CDR2 YFSETQ. CDR3 size: 14 residues. Trimming took off 0 bases at V and 2 bases at J, with 7 bases between the two ends. The CDR3 DNA sequence: TGCGCCAGCAGCTTGGTACCCGTCACAGATACGCAGTATTTT. Amino acids: CASSLVPVTDTQYF.

This clonotype was observed a few times. The CDR3 DNA follows: TGCGCCAGCAGGCTGGCCGGCGGGACTAGCGGGCATACGCAGTATTTT. The encoded protein is CASRLAGGTSGHTQYF. The chain employs TRBV5-1 and TRBJ2-3, with 12 bases identical to TRBD2. J lost 7 bases, V lost 5 bases, and 11 bases had no gene match. The CDR3 has 16 residues. Germline CDR1 reads SGHRS; CDR2 reads YFSETQ.

The CDR3 loop reads CASSKTGGRTAGELFF. CDR3 in DNA: TGCGCCAGCAGTAAGACAGGGGGAAGGACGGCCGGGGAGCTGTTTTTT. The J gene is TRBJ2-2, the V gene TRBV10-1, with 9 bases fitting TRBD1. The CDR3 is made up of 16 amino acids. Losses at the gene ends were 5 bases for V and 6 bases for J; bases not matched to a gene: 10. Germline CDR1 and CDR2: WNHNN and SYGVQD (reference sequence).

This clonotype occurred many times. The chain combines TRBV29-1 with TRBJ1-2; D is undetermined. Trimming removed 2 bases at V and 2 bases at J, with 9 bases between. Per the germline V gene, CDR1 is SQVTM and CDR2 is ANQGSEA. The CDR3 spans 13 residues. The CDR3 protein is CSVEIQTNYGYTF. The CDR3 region has the DNA TGCAGCGTTGAAATCCAGACGAACTATGGCTACACCTTC.

The chain joins TRBV7-2 to TRBJ2-3, with TRBD2 identical over 13 bases. Germline CDR1 reads SGHTA; CDR2 reads FQGNSA. Trimming took 4 bases from V and 2 from J; bases not matched to a gene: 21. This CDR3 has 22 residues. CDR3 bases: TGTGCCAGCAGCTACCCGACCGGGACTAGCGGGACCCAGTGGGGTCTCACAGATACGCAGTATTTT. Protein: CASSYPTGTSGTQWGLTDTQYF.